The clone carrying this T cell receptor beta chain was recorded only once. Trimming removed 9 bases from V and 4 bases from J, with 10 bases in between. CDR3 length equals 12 residues. Germline V gene lookup returns CDR1 SGHTA and CDR2 FQGTGA. These data come from a study of blood T cell repertoires in COVID-19. Study information: T cells, B-cell-depleted T cells, or PBMCs supplied cDNA or gDNA.

Clones were sequenced by immunoSEQ multiplex PCR, and TCRdb holds only the in-frame ones, with some missing. The table has 40,000 to 50,000 clones, around 88% seen once. The clonotype was recovered from a woman aged 60-75 years with acute or convalescent COVID-19. This sequence joins TRBV7-3 and TRBJ1-3; D is unclear. The sample comprised peripheral blood. The CDR3 region has the DNA TGTGCCAGGACGACTCCGGGAAACACCATATATTTT. This codes for CARTTPGNTIYF.